The source of this T cell receptor beta chain is a study of blood T cell repertoires in COVID-19. Whole-study context: The study drew acute and convalescent COVID-19 samples from the United States, Italy and Spain. PBMCs, B-cell-depleted T cells, or T cells provided the cDNA or gDNA that made up the material.

Authors' data handling: Reference gene primer amplification in the assay estimated nucleated cell counts. The method was immunoSEQ multiplex PCR; TCRdb's version includes in-frame clones alone and lacks a portion of them. From that table come the V and J calls and clone size; the DNA was used to work out D and trimming. This table holds over 75,000 clones, 86% found once. In this sample, this clone turned up once. Specimen: peripheral blood. This TCR was recovered from a human donor in a cohort sampled during active COVID-19.

CDR3 in amino acids: CASSSPRGDEQYF. For the CDR3, the DNA is TGTGCCAGCAGTTCCCCCCGGGGGGACGAGCAGTACTTC. The chain has TRBV12-3 or TRBV12-4 and TRBJ2-7; TRBD2 matches 7 bases. The CDR3 runs to 13 residues. Trimming at V came to 4 bases and at J to 5 bases, leaving 5 bases not matched to a gene.